The 32 T cell receptor beta chains given below trace back to one sample, sequenced in a study of T cells in Graves' hyperthyroidism and ophthalmopathy. TCR beta CDR3 region amplification was performed from RNA transcripts. First-round RT-PCR targeting the TCR CDR3 was performed with the HTBI primer set. MiXCR, applied by TCRdb to the multiplex PCR reads, yields one record per CDR3 protein. The sample holds a few hundred thousand distinct CDR3 sequences, around 16% seen once. The sequenced sample was blood. The receptors were sampled from a woman aged 18-30 years with Graves' hyperthyroidism that later progressed to Graves' ophthalmopathy.

This clonotype was counted only a few times. The CDR3 protein is CASKALAEKLFF. CDR3 DNA: TGTGCCAGCAAAGCCCTAGCCGAAAAACTGTTTTTT. The chain uses TRBV2 and TRBJ1-4; no firm D call. V was pared by 7 bases and J by 8 bases, with 11 bases between. The CDR3 has 12 residues. Germline V gives CDR1 SNHLY, CDR2 FYNNEI.

This clonotype was found many times. The chain uses TRBV7-3 and TRBJ2-3; D is undetermined. The CDR3 has 13 residues. From germline, CDR1 is SGHTA and CDR2 FQGTGA. V lost 2 bases to trimming and J lost 4 bases, with 7 bases between them. The CDR3 is CASSLLSSDTQYF. The CDR3 DNA reads TGTGCCAGCAGCTTATTAAGTTCAGATACGCAGTATTTT.

This clonotype was picked up many times. V is TRBV28 and J is TRBJ2-3, with 8 bases identical to TRBD2. CDR3 length equals 13 residues. Per the germline V gene, CDR1 is MDHEN and CDR2 is SYDVKM. V was clipped by 7 bases and J by 4 bases; unmatched bases: 4. The CDR3 region is CASISGGPDTQYF. The CDR3 DNA reads as TGTGCCAGCATCTCGGGAGGGCCAGATACGCAGTATTTT.

This clonotype was recorded many times. This rearrangement joins TRBV15 to TRBJ2-7; 7 nucleotides line up with TRBD2. V lost 5 bases to trimming and J lost 5 bases; unmatched junction nucleotides: 12. This CDR3 spans 15 amino acids. Looked up from germline, CDR1 is LNHNV and CDR2 is YYDKDF (reference sequence). CDR3 in DNA: TGTGCCACCAGCCCGAGAACTAGCCGGGAGGACGAGCAGTACTTC. This encodes CATSPRTSREDEQYF.

This clonotype came up many times. The chain has TRBV12-3 or TRBV12-4 and TRBJ2-2; TRBD2 matches at 11 bases. The trim removed 5 bases at V and 5 bases at J, leaving 7 bases unmatched. The CDR3 has 16 amino acids. CDR3 sequence (DNA): TGTGCCAGCAGTCCGTTAGCGGGAGGGCCGACCGGGGAGCTGTTTTTT. Encoded protein: CASSPLAGGPTGELFF.

This clonotype has a handful of counts. The J gene is TRBJ2-1, the V gene TRBV11-2; a possible D gene is TRBD1 (5 bases). The CDR3 is made up of 13 amino acids. CDR1 and CDR2 from the germline V gene are SGHAT and FQNNGV. V was pared by 0 bases and J by 9 bases, with 9 bases between. CDR3 coding DNA: TGTGCCAGCAGCTTAGAACAGGCTATTGAGCAGTTCTTC. Translation: CASSLEQAIEQFF.

Many counts were recorded for this clonotype. The chain couples TRBV20-1 to TRBJ2-7; the D gene could be TRBD1 or TRBD2 (5 bases each). Germline lookup yields CDR1 DFQATT and CDR2 SNEGSKA (reference sequence). Between the trimmed V and J ends, which lost 1 base and 3 bases, there was a span of 10 bases. The CDR3 loop spans 13 amino acids. DNA for the CDR3: TGCAGTGCTAGAGCCGTGGGGGACTACGAGCAGTACTTC. It yields the protein CSARAVGDYEQYF.

About this clonotype: A much larger clone differs by one base, so this may be a read error. This chain joins TRBV27 and TRBJ2-2; the D gene could be TRBD1 or TRBD2 (5 bases each). The CDR3 contains 15 residues. Germline CDR1 reads MNHEY; CDR2 reads SMNVEV (reference sequence). The CDR3 is CASSFGTVNTGELLF. For the CDR3, the DNA is TGTGCCAGCAGCTTCGGGACGGTGAACACCGGGGAGCTGCTTTTT.

This clonotype was seen many times. The V gene is TRBV28, the J gene TRBJ1-1; D not resolved. The CDR3 contains 12 residues. Germline V gene data show CDR1 as MDHEN and CDR2 as SYDVKM. V dropped 5 bases and J dropped 7 bases, with 11 bases sitting between them. The CDR3 nucleotides are TGTGCCAGCAGTCCTCGAGGTTTTGAAGCTTTCTTT. It encodes CASSPRGFEAFF. Variable domain in full (rest from reference TRBV28 and TRBJ1-1): DVKVTQSSRYLVKRTGEKVFLECVQDMDHENMFWYRQDPGLGLRLIYFSYDVKMKEKGDIPEGYSVSREKKERFSLILESASTNQTSMYLCASSPRGFEAFFGQGTRLTVV.

This clonotype was seen at least ten times. The genes are TRBV7-9 and TRBJ2-1, with unresolved D. Germline V CDR1 and CDR2: SEHNR, FQNEAQ (reference sequence). Trimming cost V 1 base and J 7 bases, with 8 bases left between them. The CDR3 has 13 amino acids. The CDR3 is CASSLEVMNEQFF. In DNA, the CDR3 is TGTGCCAGCAGCTTAGAAGTAATGAATGAGCAGTTCTTC.

This clonotype was found many times. The chain combines TRBV2 with TRBJ2-1, with D unclear. CDR1 is SNHLY, CDR2 FYNNEI, per germline. V dropped 4 bases and J dropped 0 bases, with 13 bases sitting between them. This CDR3 is 16 amino acids long. Here the CDR3 DNA reads TGTGCCAGCAGTGGGCTGAAGTCGTCCTCCTACAATGAGCAGTTCTTC. Its protein product is CASSGLKSSSYNEQFF.

The genes are TRBV7-2 and TRBJ1-1; perhaps TRBD1 as D (5 bases). Trimming left V 4 bases short and J 3 bases short, with 12 bases between. This CDR3 spans 14 amino acids. CDR1 is SGHTA and CDR2 is FQGNSA in the germline V gene. The DNA for the CDR3 is TGTGCCAGCAGCTCAGGGACGGGTTACACTGAAGCTTTCTTT. Encoded protein: CASSSGTGYTEAFF.

The sample holds many counts of this clonotype. This chain connects TRBV28 to TRBJ1-1; possible D gene TRBD1, 6 bases. The ends were cut back, 6 bases at V and 0 bases at J, with 23 bases in the middle. CDR1 is MDHEN and CDR2 is SYDVKM in the germline V gene. This CDR3 is built from 18 residues. The CDR3 coding sequence is TGTGCCAGCAGAGCAGCACAGGGCCCTGTTGGCATGAACACTGAAGCTTTCTTT. Amino acid sequence: CASRAAQGPVGMNTEAFF.

Ten or more counts support this clonotype. The chain is built from TRBV3-1 and TRBJ2-7; 7 bases are a match to TRBD1. V gave up 0 bases and J gave up 7 bases; unmatched junction bases: 9. The CDR3 is 15 residues long. Germline-derived CDR1 and CDR2 are LGHDT and YNNKEL (reference sequence). The CDR3 nucleotides read TGTGCCAGCAGCCAAGATCCGACAGGGTCGGGTGAGCAGTACTTC. Translation: CASSQDPTGSGEQYF.

This clonotype showed up many times. V and J are TRBV24-1 and TRBJ2-1; D unresolved. This CDR3 comprises 13 residues. Germline V gives CDR1 KGHDR, CDR2 SFDVKD. Trimming removed 3 bases at V and 6 bases at J, with 8 bases between. DNA for the CDR3: TGTGCCACCAGTGATCCTGGGTCCAATGAGCAGTTCTTC. Translating gives CATSDPGSNEQFF.

This clonotype has at least ten counts. The chain couples TRBV3-1 to TRBJ2-5; perhaps D is TRBD1 or TRBD2 (6 bases each). In germline, CDR1 is LGHDT, CDR2 YNNKEL (reference sequence). Trimming shortened V by 3 bases and J by 3 bases, and 11 bases separated the two germline ends. This CDR3 has 14 residues. The CDR3 reads CASSHGGPKETQYF. CDR3 coding DNA: TGTGCCAGCAGCCATGGGGGGCCCAAAGAGACCCAGTACTTC.

This clonotype was counted only a few times. This chain uses TRBV20-1 with TRBJ1-5; TRBD1 might be the D (6 bases). The CDR3 length is 17 residues. CDR1 is DFQATT, CDR2 SNEGSKA, per germline (reference sequence). The V and J ends lost 0 bases and 4 bases respectively, with 19 bases between them. The CDR3 DNA reads TGCAGTGCTAGAGATCAGTTGGGGGGCTTAGGTAATCAGCCCCAGCATTTT. This sequence encodes CSARDQLGGLGNQPQHF.

This clonotype was seen at least ten times. The CDR3: CASSWGGIQETQYF. The DNA of the CDR3 is TGTGCCAGCAGTTGGGGGGGGATCCAAGAGACCCAGTACTTC. V is TRBV28 and J is TRBJ2-5, with 7 nucleotides matching TRBD2. The V and J ends lost 4 bases and 1 base, in that order; junction bases with no gene match: 3. CDR3 length: 14 residues. Germline values: CDR1 MDHEN, CDR2 SYDVKM.

Points on this clonotype: A much larger clone differs by one base, so this may be a read error. The chain couples TRBV20-1 to TRBJ2-3, with TRBD2 as a possible D gene (6 bases). V gave up 1 base and J gave up 8 bases, with 16 bases separating them. Looked up from germline, CDR1 is DFQATT and CDR2 is SNEGSKA (reference sequence). The CDR3 runs 14 residues. CDR3: CSARVPGLRGTQYF. The CDR3 region has the DNA TGCAGTGCTAGAGTCCCGGGACTTCGCGGTACGCAGTATTTT.

This clonotype was recorded at least ten times. J is TRBJ2-1 and V is TRBV30; 7 positions match TRBD2. The CDR3 sequence is 15 residues long. The V and J ends lost 1 base and 5 bases, in that order; junction bases with no gene match: 8. CDR1 and CDR2 (germline): GTSNPN, SVGIG (reference sequence). CDR3 in amino acids: CAWSGPRGRDNEQFF. In DNA, the CDR3 is TGTGCCTGGAGTGGTCCTCGGGGGAGGGACAATGAGCAGTTCTTC.

This clonotype has a count of ten or more. The CDR3: CASSLVGTLSYEQYF. The CDR3 DNA sequence: TGTGCCAGCAGCTTAGTCGGGACCCTGTCCTACGAGCAGTACTTC. The gene calls are TRBV11-2 and TRBJ2-7; D possibly uses TRBD1 or TRBD2 (5 bases each). V shed 1 base and J shed 1 base, with 11 bases lying between them. CDR1 and CDR2 from the germline V gene are SGHAT and FQNNGV. The CDR3 sequence is 15 residues long.

In this sample, this clonotype turned up many times. The chain combines TRBV5-1 with TRBJ2-3; TRBD2 is a possible D gene (6 bases). The CDR3 extends over 17 amino acids. V was shortened by 3 bases and J by 6 bases, with 23 bases between the two germline ends. Germline lookup yields CDR1 SGHRS and CDR2 YFSETQ. CDR3 amino acids: CASSSRWDFEARDTQYF. For the CDR3, the DNA is TGCGCCAGCAGCTCAAGATGGGACTTCGAAGCAAGGGATACGCAGTATTTT. Supplemented by reference TRBV5-1 and TRBJ2-3, the full variable domain reads KAGVTQTPRYLIKTRGQQVTLSCSPISGHRSVSWYQQTPGQGLQFLFEYFSETQRNKGNFPGRFSGRQFSNSRSEMNVSTLELGDSALYLCASSSRWDFEARDTQYFGPGTRLTVL.

This clonotype was detected a few times. This chain uses TRBV19 with TRBJ2-7; 15 nucleotides agree with TRBD2. V dropped 3 bases and J dropped 4; count of bases not matched to a gene: 7. The length of the CDR3 is 17 residues. Germline V gene lookup returns CDR1 LNHDA and CDR2 SQIVND (reference sequence). The CDR3 nucleotides are TGTGCCAGTAGTATCCCGGGACTAGCGGGAGGAGGTTACGAGCAGTACTTC. Protein: CASSIPGLAGGGYEQYF.

This clonotype was picked up many times. This chain connects TRBV3-1 to TRBJ1-1, with 7 nucleotides matching TRBD1. The germline gives CDR1 LGHDT, CDR2 YNNKEL (reference sequence). This CDR3 has 15 amino acids. The V segment lost 4 bases and the J segment 4 bases; nucleotides outside the gene matches: 9. CDR3 protein: CASSPGGVTGTEAFF. CDR3 nucleotides: TGTGCCAGCAGCCCAGGGGGGGTTACAGGCACTGAAGCTTTCTTT. Supplemented by reference TRBV3-1 and TRBJ1-1, the full variable domain reads DTAVSQTPKYLVTQMGNDKSIKCEQNLGHDTMYWYKQDSKKFLKIMFSYNNKELIINETVPNRFSPKSPDKAHLNLHINSLELGDSAVYFCASSPGGVTGTEAFFGQGTRLTVV.

This chain joins TRBV11-2 and TRBJ2-1; TRBD1 matches 7 bases. In germline, CDR1 is SGHAT, CDR2 FQNNGV. Trimming took 5 bases from V and 4 from J; bases not matched to a gene: 14. The CDR3 spans 17 residues. The CDR3 loop reads CASSLRGLETRYNEQFF. The CDR3, as DNA: TGTGCCAGCAGCCTAAGGGGGCTAGAGACAAGATACAATGAGCAGTTCTTC. Full variable domain (missing parts from reference TRBV11-2 and TRBJ2-1): EAGVAQSPRYKIIEKRQSVAFWCNPISGHATLYWYQQILGQGPKLLIQFQNNGVVDDSQLPKDRFSAERLKGVDSTLKIQPAKLEDSAVYLCASSLRGLETRYNEQFFGPGTRLTVL.

V usage is TRBV4-2 and J usage is TRBJ2-1; the D is unclear. Germline V CDR1 and CDR2: LGHNA, YNFKEQ. This CDR3 has 15 amino acids. V shed 4 bases and J shed 8 bases, with 18 bases lying between them. The CDR3 sequence is CASSRDLERGHEQFF. CDR3 nucleotide sequence: TGTGCCAGCAGCCGAGATCTGGAGCGAGGCCATGAGCAGTTCTTC.

The V call is TRBV7-2, the J call TRBJ2-3, with 7 bases aligning to TRBD2. The germline CDR1 and CDR2 sequences are SGHTA and FQGNSA. This CDR3 is built from 14 residues. Unmatched junction bases numbered 4, after V lost 1 base and J lost 6 bases. For the CDR3, the DNA is TGTGCCAGCAGCTTAGAGGTAGCGGGTGATACGCAGTATTTT. Translated: CASSLEVAGDTQYF.

This clonotype has just a few counts. The CDR3 is CASGPGVSIGETQYF. The CDR3 nucleotides read TGTGCCAGCGGCCCAGGGGTTTCGATAGGAGAGACCCAGTACTTC. The rearrangement links TRBV19 to TRBJ2-5; D may be TRBD1 (6 bases). The length of the CDR3 is 15 residues. The V gene lost 9 bases and the J gene lost 4 bases, with 21 bases spanning the gap. Germline lookup yields CDR1 LNHDA and CDR2 SQIVND (reference sequence).

At least ten counts were recorded for this clonotype. This chain uses TRBV11-2 with TRBJ2-7; maybe TRBD2 (5 bases). The length of the CDR3 is 17 residues. With 5 bases removed from V and 9 bases from J, the gap between germline ends came to 29 bases. Per germline, CDR1 SGHAT and CDR2 FQNNGV. This CDR3 reads CASSLPPVLRRDTRQYF. The CDR3 nucleotides are TGTGCCAGCAGCCTCCCACCGGTGCTGCGCCGGGATACGCGGCAGTACTTC.

This clonotype was counted at least ten times. This chain connects TRBV27 to TRBJ1-5; no clear D. This CDR3 comprises 13 residues. Germline V lookup: CDR1 MNHEY, CDR2 SMNVEV (reference sequence). Trimming removed 3 bases at V and 3 bases at J, with 6 bases between. The CDR3 sequence: CASSFGVNQPQHF. The CDR3 bases are TGTGCCAGCAGTTTCGGGGTCAATCAGCCCCAGCATTTT.

In its sample, this clonotype was seen many times. The chain has TRBV3-1 and TRBJ2-5, with TRBD2 as a possible D gene (6 bases). Deletions cut 1 base from V and 1 base from J, with 13 bases between. CDR3 size: 16 residues. Germline V CDR1 and CDR2: LGHDT, YNNKEL (reference sequence). CDR3 in amino acids: CASSQVGGYRQETQYF. The DNA for the CDR3 is TGTGCCAGCAGCCAAGTTGGGGGGTACCGCCAAGAGACCCAGTACTTC.

In this sample, this clonotype turned up a few times. The rearrangement links TRBV10-3 to TRBJ2-3; D may be TRBD2 (6 bases). CDR1 is ENHRY and CDR2 is SYGVKD in the germline V gene. This CDR3 is 14 amino acids long. The V end lost 6 bases, the J end lost 0 bases, and 10 bases lay between the germline ends. This CDR3 reads CAIRLAASTDTQYF. CDR3 nucleotides: TGTGCCATCAGATTAGCGGCTAGCACAGATACGCAGTATTTT.